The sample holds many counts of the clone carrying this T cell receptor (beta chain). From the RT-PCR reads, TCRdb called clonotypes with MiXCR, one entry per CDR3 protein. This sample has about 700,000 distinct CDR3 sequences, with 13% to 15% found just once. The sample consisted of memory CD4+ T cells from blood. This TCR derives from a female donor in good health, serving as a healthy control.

CDR3 in amino acids: CASSLEPTSGNTIYF. DNA for the CDR3: TGCGCCAGCAGCCTGGAGCCAACCTCTGGAAACACCATATATTTT. This rearrangement joins TRBV4-3 to TRBJ1-3; D not certain. V was shortened by 4 bases and J by 0 bases, with 10 bases between the two germline ends. Per germline, CDR1 LGHNA and CDR2 YSLEER. The CDR3 runs 15 residues.